This T cell receptor beta chain was captured in a study of cytomegalovirus exposure and HLA in healthy donors. The PCR employed 60 Vbeta primers together with 13 Jbeta primers. TCRdb's table, derived via immunoSEQ multiplex PCR, lists solely in-frame clones and lacks some. The repertoire holds over 150,000 clones, approximately 79% seen once, with around 4% in the top ten. Material for sequencing was PBMCs. This TCR was sampled from a man in his forties or fifties in good health and CMV-seronegative.

This chain's CDR3 is CASSAAGQGANEQYF. Written as DNA, the CDR3 is TGTGCCAGCAGCGCAGCAGGACAGGGGGCGAACGAGCAGTACTTC. V and J are TRBV9 and TRBJ2-7; 11 bases match TRBD1. Looked up from germline, CDR1 is SGDLS and CDR2 is YYNGEE. The CDR3 covers 15 residues. Trimming cost V 3 bases and J 5 bases; bases outside gene matches: 7.